Listed below are T cell receptor beta chains from one sample, sequenced in a study of cytomegalovirus exposure and HLA in healthy donors. Produced via immunoSEQ multiplex PCR; TCRdb's table is partial and in-frame only. The sample lists 220,000 or so clones, around 85% seen once, with 1.7% in the top ten. Sample: PBMCs. Receptors originate from a man aged 45-65 years in good health and CMV-seronegative. The CDR3 runs from the conserved cysteine through the conserved F or W. A D gene is named only where the DNA matches it firmly. Some rows have no size entry. The others give once, few or many, or a class for an expanded clone.

v_call	clone_size	j_call	d_call	cdr3_aa	cdr3_nt
TRBV27	once	TRBJ2-7	TRBD1	CASSFNRRDRFHEQYF	TGTGCCAGCAGTTTCAACCGCCGGGACAGGTTCCACGAGCAGTACTTC
TRBV5-1	.	TRBJ1-3	.	CASRLEGHSVSGNTIYF	TGCGCCAGCAGGTTGGAGGGACACAGCGTCTCTGGAAACACCATATATTTT
TRBV6-5	once	TRBJ1-1	.	CASRETGNTEAFF	TGTGCCAGCAGGGAGACTGGGAACACTGAAGCTTTCTTT
TRBV19	.	TRBJ2-3	.	CASSISPRRSDTQYF	TGTGCCAGTAGTATATCCCCTCGCAGATCAGATACGCAGTATTTT
TRBV10-2	.	TRBJ2-3	TRBD2	CASSPTSGTDTQYF	TGCGCCAGCAGCCCGACTAGCGGGACAGATACGCAGTATTTT
TRBV7-9	.	TRBJ2-7	TRBD1	CASSVGTGGFYEQYF	TGTGCCAGCAGCGTTGGGACAGGGGGCTTCTACGAGCAGTACTTC
TRBV15	.	TRBJ2-7	.	CATSREDSAPYEQYF	TGTGCCACCAGCAGAGAGGACTCCGCTCCCTACGAGCAGTACTTC
TRBV28	.	TRBJ2-7	.	CASSPRSYEQYF	TGTGCCAGCAGTCCCCGGTCTTACGAGCAGTACTTC
TRBV25-1	.	TRBJ2-5	TRBD2	CASSEYEGREQYF	TGTGCCAGCAGTGAATATGAAGGGCGGGAGCAGTACTTC
TRBV27	.	TRBJ2-4	.	CASSSKGAKNIQYF	TGTGCCAGCAGCTCAAAGGGGGCCAAAAACATTCAGTACTTC
TRBV7-8	.	TRBJ2-6	.	CASSLLLRLPSFGANVLTF	TGTGCCAGCAGCTTACTACTAAGGTTACCGTCCTTTGGGGCCAACGTCCTGACTTTC
TRBV25-1	.	TRBJ2-2	.	CASRDGPGERDTGELFF	TGTGCCAGCAGGGATGGTCCGGGGGAAAGGGACACCGGGGAGCTGTTTTTT
TRBV27	.	TRBJ1-1	TRBD1	CASNRDSMNTEAFF	TGTGCCAGCAACCGGGACAGTATGAACACTGAAGCTTTCTTT
TRBV13	.	TRBJ2-7	TRBD2	CASSLVTSGSHEQYF	TGTGCCAGCAGCTTAGTTACTAGCGGGAGCCACGAGCAGTACTTC
TRBV9	.	TRBJ2-5	TRBD1	CASSVTGVRQETQYF	TGTGCCAGCAGCGTCACAGGGGTGAGGCAAGAGACCCAGTACTTC
TRBV6-1	few	TRBJ2-5	TRBD2	CASSESLAGVRETQYF	TGTGCCAGCAGTGAATCCCTAGCGGGAGTGCGGGAGACCCAGTACTTC
TRBV9	.	TRBJ2-7	TRBD2	CASSVGLAGGNLVDEQYF	TGTGCCAGCAGCGTAGGGCTAGCGGGAGGCAATCTTGTTGACGAGCAGTACTTC
TRBV19	.	TRBJ2-2	.	CASTNYGRLLTGELFF	TGTGCCAGTACCAACTATGGGAGGCTTCTCACCGGGGAGCTGTTTTTT
TRBV7-2	.	TRBJ1-3	.	CASSPGVRGNTIYF	TGTGCCAGCAGCCCGGGGGTGAGAGGAAACACCATATATTTT
TRBV7-2	.	TRBJ2-7	.	CASSLTAAYEQYF	TGTGCCAGCAGCTTGACAGCAGCCTACGAGCAGTACTTC
TRBV6-5	.	TRBJ1-1	.	CASTTRGGEAFF	TGTGCCAGCACTACCAGGGGCGGTGAAGCTTTCTTT
TRBV4-2	.	TRBJ1-4	.	CASSPIISGFEEKLFF	TGTGCCAGCAGCCCCATCATTTCGGGGTTTGAGGAAAAACTGTTTTTT
TRBV28	few	TRBJ2-1	TRBD2	CASSLSRGRAYNEQFF	TGTGCCAGCAGTTTAAGTCGTGGGAGGGCCTACAATGAGCAGTTCTTC
TRBV6-5	.	TRBJ2-7	.	CASSYSSRGDYEQYF	TGTGCCAGCAGTTACTCGAGCAGGGGAGACTACGAGCAGTACTTC
TRBV18	.	TRBJ2-6	TRBD1	CASSTGGYSGANVLTF	TGTGCCAGCTCGACAGGGGGGTACTCTGGGGCCAACGTCCTGACTTTC
TRBV30	.	TRBJ2-7	.	CAWSVHRRGSEQYF	TGTGCCTGGAGTGTGCACCGCAGGGGAAGCGAGCAGTACTTC
TRBV4-1	.	TRBJ2-2	.	CASSLQGGANTGELFF	TGCGCCAGCAGCCTTCAAGGGGGGGCAAACACCGGGGAGCTGTTTTTT
TRBV7-2	.	TRBJ2-1	.	CASSFQAAYNEQFF	TGTGCCAGCAGCTTCCAAGCTGCCTACAATGAGCAGTTCTTC
TRBV6-5	.	TRBJ2-1	TRBD2	CASSYASGVYNEQFF	TGTGCCAGCAGTTATGCTAGCGGGGTATACAATGAGCAGTTCTTC
TRBV2	few	TRBJ1-2	TRBD1	CAREEGDRASYTF	TGTGCCAGAGAAGAAGGGGACAGGGCGTCCTACACCTTC
TRBV2	.	TRBJ2-7	.	CASSPGTRSTYEQYF	TGTGCCAGCAGTCCCGGGACTCGATCGACCTACGAGCAGTACTTC
TRBV15	.	TRBJ2-5	.	CATSRGQQETQYF	TGTGCCACCAGCAGAGGACAGCAAGAGACCCAGTACTTC
TRBV19	.	TRBJ2-7	TRBD1	CASSIGTVYEQYF	TGTGCCAGTAGTATTGGGACAGTCTACGAGCAGTACTTC
TRBV28	.	TRBJ1-3	.	CASSLWRTHPQLWKHHIF	TGTGCCAGCAGTTTATGGAGGACACATCCTCAACTCTGGAAACACCATATATTT
TRBV7-3	few	TRBJ2-1	TRBD2	CASSLTTPSGRVSEQFF	TGTGCCAGCAGCTTAACGACCCCTAGCGGGAGGGTGTCTGAGCAGTTCTTC
TRBV5-1	.	TRBJ2-1	.	CASSFYNNEQFF	TGCGCCAGCAGCTTTTACAACAATGAGCAGTTCTTC
TRBV7-9	.	TRBJ2-1	TRBD2	CASSLGLAGGVDEQFF	TGTGCCAGCAGCTTAGGGCTAGCGGGGGGTGTGGATGAGCAGTTCTTC
TRBV2	.	TRBJ2-2	.	CASSGRRTNTGELFF	TGTGCCAGCAGTGGGAGACGAACTAACACCGGGGAGCTGTTTTTT
TRBV5-1	.	TRBJ2-7	TRBD2	CASTLLGAGEYSYEQYF	TGCGCCAGCACCCTCCTAGGGGCGGGAGAATACTCCTACGAGCAGTACTTC
TRBV2	.	TRBJ2-7	TRBD2	CASIYQRGQDYEQYF	TGTGCCAGCATCTACCAGCGGGGGCAAGACTACGAGCAGTACTTC
TRBV5-8	.	TRBJ2-3	TRBD2	CASSYGTTFTDTQYF	TGTGCCAGCAGCTACGGGACTACCTTCACAGATACGCAGTATTTT
TRBV7-6	.	TRBJ2-2	TRBD1	CASSSYRGDTGELFF	TGTGCCAGCAGCTCGTACAGGGGTGACACCGGGGAGCTGTTTTTT
TRBV9	.	TRBJ2-5	TRBD2	CASSVGGAGGQETQYF	TGTGCCAGCAGCGTAGGGGGAGCGGGAGGGCAAGAGACCCAGTACTTC
TRBV5-1	.	TRBJ2-5	TRBD1	CASSNWDSQETQYF	TGCGCCAGCAGCAACTGGGACAGCCAAGAGACCCAGTACTTC
TRBV5-1	.	TRBJ2-1	TRBD2	CASSGGSSYNEQFF	TGCGCCAGCAGTGGCGGGAGCTCCTACAATGAGCAGTTCTTC
TRBV4-1	.	TRBJ2-5	TRBD2	CASSPTSGTGLQETQYF	TGCGCCAGCAGCCCGACTAGCGGGACCGGGTTACAAGAGACCCAGTACTTC
TRBV19	.	TRBJ2-7	TRBD2	CASSTSLAVIYEQYF	TGTGCCAGTAGTACCTCCCTAGCGGTGATCTACGAGCAGTACTTC
TRBV7-9	.	TRBJ1-1	.	CASSLEGSAFF	TGTGCCAGCAGCTTAGAAGGGAGTGCTTTCTTT